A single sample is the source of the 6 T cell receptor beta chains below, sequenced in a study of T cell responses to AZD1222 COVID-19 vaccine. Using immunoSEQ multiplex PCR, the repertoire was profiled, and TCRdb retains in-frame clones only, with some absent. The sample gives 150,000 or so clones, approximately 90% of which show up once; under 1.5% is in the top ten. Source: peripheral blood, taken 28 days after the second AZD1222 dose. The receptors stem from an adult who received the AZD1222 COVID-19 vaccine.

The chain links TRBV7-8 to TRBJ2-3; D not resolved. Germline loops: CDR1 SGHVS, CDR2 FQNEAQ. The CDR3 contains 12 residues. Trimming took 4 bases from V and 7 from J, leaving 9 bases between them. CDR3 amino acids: CASSSRAYTQYF. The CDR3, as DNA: TGTGCCAGCAGCTCAAGAGCGTATACGCAGTATTTT. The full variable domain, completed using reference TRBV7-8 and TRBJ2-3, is GAGVSQSPRYKVAKRGQDVALRCDPISGHVSLFWYQQALGQGPEFLTYFQNEAQLDKSGLPSDRFFAERPEGSVSTLKIQRTQQEDSAVYLCASSSRAYTQYFGPGTRLTVL.

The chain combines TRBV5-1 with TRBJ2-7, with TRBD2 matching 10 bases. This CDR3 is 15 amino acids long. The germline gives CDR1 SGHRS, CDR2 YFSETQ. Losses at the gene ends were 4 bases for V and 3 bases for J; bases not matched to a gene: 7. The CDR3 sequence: CASSLTSGTYYEQYF. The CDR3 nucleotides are TGCGCCAGCAGCCTAACTAGCGGGACTTACTACGAGCAGTACTTC.

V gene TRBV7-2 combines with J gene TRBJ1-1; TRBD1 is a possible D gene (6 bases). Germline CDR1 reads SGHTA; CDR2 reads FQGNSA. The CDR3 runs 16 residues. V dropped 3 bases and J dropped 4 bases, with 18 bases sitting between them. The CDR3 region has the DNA TGTGCCAGCAGCTTCAACCCAGGGGCGGGGAGCACTGAAGCTTTCTTT. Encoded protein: CASSFNPGAGSTEAFF.

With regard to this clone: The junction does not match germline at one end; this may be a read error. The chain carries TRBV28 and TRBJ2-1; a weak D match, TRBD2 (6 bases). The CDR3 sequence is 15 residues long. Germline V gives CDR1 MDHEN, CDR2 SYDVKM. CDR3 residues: CASSSPGVSHNEQFF. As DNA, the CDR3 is TGTGCCAGCAGTTCCCCGGGGGTCTCCCACAATGAGCAGTTCTTC.

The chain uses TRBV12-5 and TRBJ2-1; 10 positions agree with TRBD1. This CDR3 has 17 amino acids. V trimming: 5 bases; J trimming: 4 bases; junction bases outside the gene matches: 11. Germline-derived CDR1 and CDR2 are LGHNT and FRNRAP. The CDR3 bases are TGTGCTAGTGGTCTACCCTCACCGGGACAGGGGTACAATGAGCAGTTCTTC. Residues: CASGLPSPGQGYNEQFF.

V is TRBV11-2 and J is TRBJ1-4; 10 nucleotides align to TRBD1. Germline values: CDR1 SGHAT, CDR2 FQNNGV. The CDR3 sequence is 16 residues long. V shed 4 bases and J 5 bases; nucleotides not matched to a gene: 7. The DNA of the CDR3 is TGTGCCAGCAGCTCAGCCCCGGGACAGGGGAATGAAAAACTGTTTTTT. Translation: CASSSAPGQGNEKLFF.